This is a list of T cell receptor beta chains from one sample in a study of blood T cell repertoires in COVID-19. The table came from immunoSEQ multiplex PCR; TCRdb's copy has only in-frame clones and leaves some out. The table includes around 250,000 clones, about nine tenths detected once. The source material was PBMCs or T cells enriched from blood (not recorded which). The receptor source for this set is a human donor in a cohort exposed to, infected with or recovered from COVID-19 (not recorded which). The donor label of this sample is uncertain. The CDR3 runs from the conserved cysteine through the conserved F or W. D genes are given only for firm matches. Part of the rows lack a size; the others show once, few, many or a class for expanded clones.

d_call j_call v_call clone_size cdr3_nt cdr3_aa
NA TRBJ2-2 TRBV30 NA TGTGCCTCCCCGAAGGGGGGGGAAACCGGGGAGCTGTTTTTT CASPKGGETGELFF
TRBD2 TRBJ2-7 TRBV5-1 few TGCGCCAGCAGCTTGGGCGGGACTAGCGGGTCCTACGAGCAGTACTTC CASSLGGTSGSYEQYF
NA TRBJ2-1 TRBV29-1 NA TGCAGCGTTGAGGGGGGGCTCCTCGAGGGAAATGAGCAGTTCTTC CSVEGGLLEGNEQFF
NA TRBJ2-7 TRBV7-2 NA TGTGCCAGCAGCCGTACCAACTACGGTGGCCCCCTTGAGGAGCAGTACTTC CASSRTNYGGPLEEQYF
TRBD2 TRBJ2-5 TRBV29-1 NA TGCAGCGTTGTGACTAGCGGGGGGCAAGAGACCCAGTACTTC CSVVTSGGQETQYF
NA TRBJ1-2 TRBV4-1 NA TGCGCCAGCAGCGCCAACCCACAGGGTAACTATGGCTACACCTTC CASSANPQGNYGYTF
NA TRBJ1-1 TRBV7-2 NA TGTGCCAGCAGCCCGCAATTGGCGGGTCGGAACACTGAAGCTTTCTTT CASSPQLAGRNTEAFF
TRBD1 TRBJ1-2 TRBV10-2 NA TGCGCCGTCAGATCGGGACAGGGCGATGGCTACACCTTC CAVRSGQGDGYTF
NA TRBJ1-2 TRBV27 few TGTGCCAGCAGTTTATCGGAGGGTGGCTACACCTTC CASSLSEGGYTF
NA TRBJ1-4 TRBV9 NA TGTGCCAGCAGCGACCAAACAGGGAACGAAAAACTGTTTTTT CASSDQTGNEKLFF
TRBD1 TRBJ1-6 TRBV7-8 few TGTGCCAGCAGCTCAGTTGACAGGGATTATTCACCCCTCCACTTT CASSSVDRDYSPLHF
TRBD1 TRBJ1-6 TRBV25-1 once TGTGCCAGCAGTCAACAGGGGTTTCGATCACCCCTCCACTTT CASSQQGFRSPLHF
TRBD2 TRBJ2-1 TRBV9 once TGTGCCAGCAGCGCGGGACTAGCGGGGGGGCTGAGCTCCTACAATGAGCAGTTCTTC CASSAGLAGGLSSYNEQFF
NA TRBJ2-7 TRBV27 once TGTGCCAGCAGTTCCGACATTTACGAGCAGTACTTC CASSSDIYEQYF
TRBD2 TRBJ2-3 TRBV11-2 NA TGTGCCAGCAGCTTATCGGGCGGGGGTCACACAGATACGCAGTATTTT CASSLSGGGHTDTQYF
NA TRBJ2-7 TRBV5-1 NA TGCGCCAGCAGCCCCGGGACATTATACGAGCAGTACTTC CASSPGTLYEQYF
TRBD1 TRBJ1-1 TRBV7-9 NA TGTGCCAGCAGCTGGGGACAGGGAATGGAAGCTTTCTTT CASSWGQGMEAFF
TRBD1 TRBJ1-2 TRBV4-1 NA TGCGCCAGCAGCCATACCATGAAGGACAGGCCCCCTAACTATGGCTACACCTTC CASSHTMKDRPPNYGYTF
NA TRBJ2-3 TRBV5-1 NA TGCGCCAGCAGGCCTAGGGGTTCTAGCACAGATACGCAGTATTTT CASRPRGSSTDTQYF
NA TRBJ2-5 TRBV2 NA TGTGCCAGCAGCGATGACAGGGCCGGGACTGGGCGAGAGACCCAGTACTTC CASSDDRAGTGRETQYF
NA TRBJ1-2 TRBV9 few TGTGCCAGCAGAGACCCTCTAGCCAACTATGGCTACACCTTC CASRDPLANYGYTF
NA TRBJ1-5 TRBV21-1 NA TGTGCCAGCAACAGCGGACAGGGACGAAAATATCAGCCCCAGCATTTT CASNSGQGRKYQPQHF
TRBD1 TRBJ2-7 TRBV5-6 once TGTGCCAGCAGCTTTACAGGGGGTAGCTCCTACGAGCAGTACTTC CASSFTGGSSYEQYF
TRBD1 TRBJ1-1 TRBV3-1/TRBV3-2 once TGTGCCAGCAGCTTTGAGTCCGGGACAGGGAGCACTGAAGCTTTCTTT CASSFESGTGSTEAFF